The entry below gives a single T cell receptor (beta chain) sequence along with its context. Its specificity is not known. The data stem from a study of cytomegalovirus exposure and HLA in healthy donors. Study results and caveats: Later genetic work tied a missense DCLRE1C variant to beta-chain V and J trimming.

CDR1 and CDR2 from the germline V gene are SGDLS and YYNGEE. With 7 bases clipped from V and 10 bases from J, the junction kept 11 bases outside the gene matches. CDR3 length: 15 amino acids. Primers: 60 Vbeta forward and 13 Jbeta reverse. This table comes from immunoSEQ multiplex PCR, and its TCRdb copy is limited to in-frame clones, with some not included. Altogether about 64,000 clones are present, around four fifths being singletons, with the ten largest covering approximately 4.7%. The origin of this receptor is a male donor in good health and CMV-seropositive. Sequenced material: PBMCs. This chain connects TRBV9 to TRBJ2-1, with 13 positions matching TRBD2. CDR3 residues: CASSQGLAGFLEQFF. In DNA, the CDR3 is TGTGCCAGCTCACAGGGACTAGCGGGGTTTTTGGAGCAGTTCTTC.